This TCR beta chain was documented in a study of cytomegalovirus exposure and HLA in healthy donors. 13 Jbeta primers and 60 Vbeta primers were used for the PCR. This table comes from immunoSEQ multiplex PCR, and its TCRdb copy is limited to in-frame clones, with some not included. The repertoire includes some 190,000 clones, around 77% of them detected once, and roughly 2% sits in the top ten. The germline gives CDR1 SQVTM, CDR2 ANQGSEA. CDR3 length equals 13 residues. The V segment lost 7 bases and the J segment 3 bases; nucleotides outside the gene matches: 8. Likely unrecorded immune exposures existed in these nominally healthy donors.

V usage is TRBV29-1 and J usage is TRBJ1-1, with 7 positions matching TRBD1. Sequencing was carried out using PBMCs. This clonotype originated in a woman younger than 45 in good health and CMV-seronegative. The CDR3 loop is CSADMTGYTEAFF. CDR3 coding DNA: TGCAGCGCGGACATGACAGGGTACACTGAAGCTTTCTTT. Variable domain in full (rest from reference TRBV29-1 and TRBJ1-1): SAVISQKPSRDICQRGTSLTIQCQVDSQVTMMFWYRQQPGQSLTLIATANQGSEATYESGFVIDKFPISRPNLTFSTLTVSNMSPEDSSIYLCSADMTGYTEAFFGQGTRLTVV.